The source of this T cell receptor beta chain is a study of cytomegalovirus exposure and HLA in healthy donors. The study, taken as a whole, reports: Clonal expansion, a later analysis showed, was greater in HLA-associated TCR beta chains than in equally common others. There were several of the most significant clusters that appeared linked to common viral pathogens in a later analysis.

Germline V CDR1 and CDR2: SEHNR, FQNEAQ (reference sequence). With 5 bases clipped from V and 4 bases from J, the junction kept 8 bases outside the gene matches. CDR3 length equals 16 residues. A note on this clone: Its matching antigen is unknown.

The PCR employed 60 Vbeta primers together with 13 Jbeta primers. In the original workflow: Per a later analysis, the number of unique TCR beta chains was approximately 73 million, of which around 9.9 million were shared. The assay was immunoSEQ multiplex PCR, and TCRdb's table has in-frame clones only and misses some. The V and J calls and clone size were taken over from that table, and D and trimming were inferred from the DNA. The sample shows around 190,000 clones, around three quarters of them seen only once. This sequence was found in a woman aged 25 to 39 in good health and CMV-seropositive. Sequenced input: PBMCs. J is TRBJ2-6 and V is TRBV7-9; 7 nucleotides agree with TRBD2. The CDR3 region has the DNA TGTGCCAGCAGCCTACAAGCGGGGCGGGGGGCCAACGTCCTGACTTTC. It codes for CASSLQAGRGANVLTF.